This T cell receptor beta chain was documented in a study of vaccination and CD4 T cells after COVID-19. Turning to the study itself: Ranging from 14 to 241, the interval between dose two and post-vaccine sampling had a median of roughly 73 days.

The V and J ends lost 3 bases and 6 bases, in that order; junction bases with no gene match: 9. The CDR3 spans 15 residues. Germline lookup yields CDR1 LNHDA and CDR2 SQIVND (reference sequence). To note about this clonotype: Its target is unknown.

Treatment denoted: roughly 11-day PBMC culture with coronavirus spike peptide pools or control peptides (ViraFEST assay). TCR sequencing followed the expansion of antigen-specific T cells with peptide pools in ViraFEST. With the Oncomine TCR Beta short-read assay, DNA from cultured CD4+ T cells was sequenced. TCRdb re-called the PCR reads through MiXCR, storing one row per CDR3 protein. The table lists 9,500 to 15,000 distinct CDR3 sequences, roughly 44% of them singletons. The receptor's source is a human donor with COVID-19. Sample: cultured CD4+ T cells from blood. The chain uses TRBV19 and TRBJ2-3; 7 bases line up with TRBD1. Here the CDR3 reads CASSMGKGARDTQYF. The DNA for the CDR3 is TGTGCCAGTAGTATGGGTAAGGGGGCCAGGGATACGCAGTATTTT.